The 26 T cell receptor beta chains presented below share a single source sample, sequenced in a study of cytomegalovirus exposure and HLA in healthy donors. In the PCR, 60 Vbeta and 13 Jbeta primers were used. Clones were read by immunoSEQ multiplex PCR, and TCRdb kept only the in-frame ones, dropping some. The table lists roughly 180,000 clones, more than 60% of them singletons. The material sequenced was PBMCs. Receptors were obtained from a woman aged 40 to 49 in good health and CMV-seropositive.

The chain joins TRBV19 to TRBJ1-3; 7 bases are a match to TRBD1. The CDR3 contains 13 residues. The V and J ends lost 10 bases and 0 bases, in that order; junction bases with no gene match: 3. Germline CDR1 and CDR2: LNHDA and SQIVND (reference sequence). The CDR3 is CATGQHSGNTIYF. CDR3 nucleotides: TGTGCCACGGGACAGCACTCTGGAAACACCATATATTTT.

The rearrangement joins TRBV30 to TRBJ1-2; 9 positions match TRBD1. V lost 4 bases, J lost 4 bases, and 7 bases stayed unmatched. The CDR3 runs 14 residues. Germline assignment: CDR1 GTSNPN and CDR2 SVGIG (reference sequence). This chain's CDR3 is CAWKRTGEFYGYTF. The CDR3 DNA reads as TGTGCCTGGAAGAGGACAGGGGAATTCTATGGCTACACCTTC.

The chain employs TRBV6-6 and TRBJ2-7; D is possibly TRBD1 (5 bases). Trimming shortened V by 2 bases and J by 2 bases, and 13 bases separated the two germline ends. CDR3 length: 15 residues. In germline, CDR1 is MNHNY, CDR2 SVGAGI (reference sequence). This CDR3 is CASSYVQTGTYEQYF. The CDR3 region has the DNA TGTGCCAGCAGTTACGTCCAAACAGGAACCTACGAGCAGTACTTC.

This clone was observed a single time. The chain carries TRBV28 and TRBJ2-7, with 8 positions matching TRBD2. This CDR3 is 15 amino acids long. V lost 2 bases to trimming and J lost 3 bases; unmatched junction nucleotides: 6. In germline, CDR1 is MDHEN, CDR2 SYDVKM. CDR3: CASSLELAGNYEQYF. The CDR3 DNA reads TGTGCCAGCAGTTTAGAGCTAGCGGGCAACTACGAGCAGTACTTC.

The V gene is TRBV6-5, the J gene TRBJ2-3, with TRBD2 matching over 9 bases. Losses at the gene ends were 0 bases for V and 13 bases for J; bases not matched to a gene: 5. Germline CDR1 and CDR2: MNHEY and SVGAGI. The CDR3 is 13 residues long. CDR3 sequence (DNA): TGTGCCAGCAGTTACTCGCGCGGGAGGGTAAAGTATTTT. Amino acid sequence: CASSYSRGRVKYF.

The rearrangement uses TRBV19 and TRBJ2-3; D is undetermined. CDR1 is LNHDA and CDR2 is SQIVND in the germline V gene (reference sequence). V lost 5 bases and J lost 0, with 12 bases in between. The length of the CDR3 is 15 residues. This CDR3 reads CASSVRLTSTDTQYF. The DNA of the CDR3 is TGTGCCAGTAGTGTTCGACTCACTAGCACAGATACGCAGTATTTT.

The chain uses TRBV14 and TRBJ1-2; tentatively, D is TRBD1 (5 bases). This CDR3 contains 13 residues. Germline loops: CDR1 SGHDN, CDR2 FVKESK. V lost 1 base and J lost 5, with 8 bases in between. CDR3 amino acids: CASSQVPGYGYTF. Written as DNA, the CDR3 is TGTGCCAGCAGCCAAGTCCCAGGGTATGGCTACACCTTC.

The CDR3 nucleotides are TGTGCCATCAGCCCTATCAATGTCGGGGGACAGGGGAAGAATGGCTACACCTTC. Translating gives CAISPINVGGQGKNGYTF. The chain combines TRBV10-3 with TRBJ1-2, with 10 bases matching TRBD1. The V gene end was trimmed by 6 bases and the J gene end by 6 bases; junction bases not matched to a gene: 19. The CDR3 spans 18 residues. CDR1 is ENHRY, CDR2 SYGVKD, per germline.

The CDR3 DNA follows: TGTGCCAGCAGTTACAGTTTAGCTGGGGCAGAGACCCAGTACTTC. This translates into CASSYSLAGAETQYF. The chain recombines TRBV6-5 with TRBJ2-5; the D gene is possibly TRBD1 (5 bases). V lost 2 bases, J lost 4 bases, and 14 bases lay in between. Germline lookup yields CDR1 MNHEY and CDR2 SVGAGI. This CDR3 spans 15 amino acids.

The rearrangement uses TRBV6-5 and TRBJ2-2, with D possibly TRBD2 on 5 matching bases. CDR3 length: 13 amino acids. Trimming stripped 6 bases from V and 1 base from J, with 6 bases between. The germline V gene encodes CDR1 MNHEY and CDR2 SVGAGI. CDR3 sequence (DNA): TGTGCCAGCAGGGACTGGAACACCGGGGAGCTGTTTTTT. This encodes CASRDWNTGELFF.

The chain couples TRBV14 to TRBJ2-3; 10 bases agree with TRBD2. The ends lost 0 bases at V and 8 bases at J; junction bases unmatched: 5. CDR1 is SGHDN and CDR2 is FVKESK in the germline V gene. The CDR3 is made up of 15 amino acids. The CDR3: CASSQEAGGFGTQYF. CDR3 DNA sequence: TGTGCCAGCAGCCAAGAAGCGGGAGGGTTCGGTACGCAGTATTTT.

This chain uses TRBV2 with TRBJ1-2, with unresolved D. Trimming shortened V by 6 bases and J by 4 bases, and 9 bases separated the two germline ends. The CDR3 runs to 12 residues. Germline V gene sequence: CDR1 SNHLY, CDR2 FYNNEI. CDR3 bases: TGTGCCAGCAGCCAGAGGGCCTATGGCTACACCTTC. It translates to CASSQRAYGYTF.

The V call is TRBV6-1, the J call TRBJ2-7; D is undetermined. The CDR3 sequence is 13 residues long. Trimming took 4 bases from V and 6 from J, leaving 13 bases between them. The germline V gene has CDR1 MNHNS and CDR2 SASEGT. The CDR3, as DNA: TGTGCCAGCAGTGTGATGCTAGTATCCGAGCAGTACTTC. This sequence encodes CASSVMLVSEQYF.

This sequence joins TRBV7-9 and TRBJ2-2; TRBD1 matches 8 bases. The V and J ends lost 1 base and 3 bases, in that order; junction bases with no gene match: 4. In germline, CDR1 is SEHNR, CDR2 FQNEAQ (reference sequence). The CDR3 is 16 amino acids. This CDR3 reads CASSLGAGGDTGELFF. For the CDR3, the DNA is TGTGCCAGCAGCTTAGGGGCAGGGGGCGACACCGGGGAGCTGTTTTTT.

Here the CDR3 DNA reads TGTGCCAGCAGCCGAGACAGGGGGCAGGGCACCGGGGAGCTGTTTTTT. Translating gives CASSRDRGQGTGELFF. V usage is TRBV11-1 and J usage is TRBJ2-2; 10 nucleotides align to TRBD1. Germline V gene lookup returns CDR1 SGHAT and CDR2 FQDESV (reference sequence). The CDR3 is 16 residues long. V trimming: 5 bases; J trimming: 4 bases; junction bases outside the gene matches: 7. The full variable domain, its missing parts supplied by reference TRBV11-1 and TRBJ2-2, is EAEVAQSPRYKITEKSQAVAFWCDPISGHATLYWYRQILGQGPELLVQFQDESVVDDSQLPKDRFSAERLKGVDSTLKIQPAELGDSAMYLCASSRDRGQGTGELFFGEGSRLTVL.

This chain connects TRBV6-5 to TRBJ1-2; TRBD1 is a possible D gene (5 bases). V lost 10 bases and J lost 1, with 16 bases in between. CDR3 length equals 14 residues. Germline-derived CDR1 and CDR2 are MNHEY and SVGAGI. CDR3 protein: CATKGPALNYGYTF. The CDR3 region has the DNA TGTGCCACAAAGGGGCCAGCCCTTAACTATGGCTACACCTTC.

This clone was counted a few times. The V call is TRBV11-1, the J call TRBJ2-1, with a weak D call TRBD2 (6 bases). The CDR3 runs to 16 residues. Trimming removed 1 base at V and 5 bases at J, with 15 bases between. Germline values: CDR1 SGHAT, CDR2 FQDESV (reference sequence). In DNA, the CDR3 is TGTGCCAGCAGCTTAGTAGGGGCGGGAAGAGACAATGAGCAGTTCTTC. Protein sequence: CASSLVGAGRDNEQFF.

In its sample, this clone was seen once. This sequence joins TRBV27 and TRBJ2-2, with 7 bases lining up with TRBD2. V was clipped by 0 bases and J by 1 base; unmatched bases: 2. This CDR3 contains 16 residues. Germline V gives CDR1 MNHEY, CDR2 SMNVEV (reference sequence). The CDR3 loop is CASSLSPSGNTGELFF. The CDR3 nucleotides read TGTGCCAGCAGTTTATCGCCTAGCGGGAACACCGGGGAGCTGTTTTTT.

V gene TRBV5-1 combines with J gene TRBJ1-1, with D unresolved. Germline V gene sequence: CDR1 SGHRS, CDR2 YFSETQ. CDR3 length: 14 amino acids. V dropped 6 bases and J dropped 6 bases, with 18 bases sitting between them. CDR3 region: CASTLRESGSEAFF. For the CDR3, the DNA is TGCGCCAGCACCCTACGGGAGAGCGGCTCTGAAGCTTTCTTT.

CDR3 region: CASSELGLEGDSSYNSPLHF. The CDR3, as DNA: TGTGCCAGCAGCGAACTTGGTCTGGAGGGTGACAGCTCCTATAATTCACCCCTCCACTTT. The chain carries TRBV6-1 and TRBJ1-6, with D perhaps TRBD1 (5 bases). CDR1 MNHNS and CDR2 SASEGT come from the germline V gene. CDR3 length: 20 residues. Trimming took off 6 bases at V and 0 bases at J, with 24 bases between the two ends.

The chain employs TRBV7-9 and TRBJ1-1; D call uncertain. The CDR3 spans 15 residues. Germline CDR1 is SEHNR and CDR2 is FQNEAQ (reference sequence). V lost 1 base and J 1 base, leaving 10 bases between the germline ends. CDR3 loop: CASSLVIARNTEAFF. The DNA of the CDR3 is TGTGCCAGCAGCTTAGTAATAGCCAGGAACACTGAAGCTTTCTTT.

A note on this clone: One end of the junction does not line up with germline, which may come from a read error. The genes are TRBV7-7 and TRBJ2-1; possible D gene TRBD1, 6 bases. Germline CDR1 SSHAT, CDR2 FNYEAQ (reference sequence). This CDR3 has 14 amino acids. The CDR3 sequence is CASSLEGVGDEQFF. The CDR3 DNA sequence: TGTGCTAGCAGCTTAGAGGGGGTAGGTGACGAGCAGTTCTTC.

This clone occurred a few times. V is TRBV4-2 and J is TRBJ2-1; 8 bases match TRBD2. The CDR3 loop spans 16 amino acids. V shed 4 bases and J 9 bases; nucleotides not matched to a gene: 14. Germline-derived CDR1 and CDR2 are LGHNA and YNFKEQ. The CDR3 DNA follows: TGTGCCAGCAGCCCCGCCGGGACTAGAGAAACCGGTGAGCAGTTCTTC. It translates to CASSPAGTRETGEQFF.

DNA for the CDR3: TGTGCCAGCAGTTTAAAGGGGACTTACAATGAGCAGTTCTTC. Protein: CASSLKGTYNEQFF. The chain employs TRBV27 and TRBJ2-1, with D maybe TRBD2 (6 bases). The V end was cut by 2 bases, the J end by 4 bases, with 9 bases between. The CDR3 length is 14 residues. Germline V gene lookup returns CDR1 MNHEY and CDR2 SMNVEV (reference sequence).

V is TRBV5-6 and J is TRBJ1-1; tentative D call: TRBD1 (6 bases). CDR1 and CDR2 from the germline V gene are SGHDT and YYEEEE. Trimming removed 0 bases at V and 5 bases at J, with 20 bases between. CDR3 length: 17 residues. CDR3 DNA sequence: TGTGCCAGCAGCTTGGTGGCAGGGGCGTTAGGTCGGACTGAAGCTTTCTTT. It encodes CASSLVAGALGRTEAFF.

The rearrangement links TRBV7-9 to TRBJ1-1; D is possibly TRBD1 (5 bases). CDR1 and CDR2 (germline): SEHNR, FQNEAQ (reference sequence). This CDR3 comprises 14 residues. The V and J ends lost 10 bases and 0 bases respectively, with 15 bases between them. CDR3: CATGGIYLNTEAFF. CDR3 sequence (DNA): TGTGCCACCGGGGGGATTTACTTGAACACTGAAGCTTTCTTT.